What follows describes a single T cell receptor (beta chain). This sample stems from a study of blood T cell repertoires in COVID-19. About the research overall: Sample material is recorded as cDNA or gDNA derived from T cells, B-cell-depleted T cells, or PBMCs.

J lost 7 bases, V lost 5 bases, and 10 bases had no gene match. This CDR3 region has 16 residues. Germline-derived CDR1 and CDR2 are SEHNR and FQNEAQ (reference sequence). Clones were sequenced by immunoSEQ multiplex PCR, and TCRdb holds only the in-frame ones, with some missing. The sample includes over 120,000 clones, around 90% of them seen just once. This TCR came from a human donor in a cohort sampled during active COVID-19. What was sequenced was peripheral blood. The chain recombines TRBV7-9 with TRBJ2-2, with 10 bases fitting TRBD1. The CDR3 DNA sequence: TGTGCCAGCAGCCCACCGGGACAGGGGCGTATCGGGGAGCTGTTTTTT. Translated: CASSPPGQGRIGELFF.